This T cell receptor (beta chain) was identified during a study of OX40 agonist ivuxolimab in advanced cancers. About the research overall: Ivuxolimab, an agonist antibody against OX40 (CD134), was given to patients.

People who had autoimmune disease history or systemic immunosuppression were excluded. In its sample, this clone was seen once. Its antigen is unidentified. Findings and limits, study-wide: Researchers report that CD8+ T cells had, on average, more expanded clones than CD4+. Circulating CD4+ and CD8+ T cells showed clonal expansion by week 6 at 0.1 to 3.0 mg/kg.

The protocol was immunoSEQ multiplex PCR, while the TCRdb copy is restricted to in-frame clones and leaves out a portion. The sample has about 77,000 clones, more than 90% seen once; the top ten hold 4.8%. The TCR was taken from an adult with an advanced solid tumor such as melanoma, head and neck, liver or kidney cancer. This specimen consisted of CD4+ or CD8+ T cells sorted from blood, obtained in a trial of the OX40 agonist ivuxolimab.

The CDR3 protein is CAISRDRNSYEQYF. CDR3 coding DNA: TGTGCCATCAGCCGGGACCGCAACTCCTACGAGCAGTACTTC. The chain has TRBV10-3 and TRBJ2-7, with D perhaps assigned TRBD1 or TRBD2 (5 bases each). The CDR3 covers 14 residues. Trimming left V 6 bases short and J 0 bases short, with 12 bases between. Germline CDR1 reads ENHRY; CDR2 reads SYGVKD.